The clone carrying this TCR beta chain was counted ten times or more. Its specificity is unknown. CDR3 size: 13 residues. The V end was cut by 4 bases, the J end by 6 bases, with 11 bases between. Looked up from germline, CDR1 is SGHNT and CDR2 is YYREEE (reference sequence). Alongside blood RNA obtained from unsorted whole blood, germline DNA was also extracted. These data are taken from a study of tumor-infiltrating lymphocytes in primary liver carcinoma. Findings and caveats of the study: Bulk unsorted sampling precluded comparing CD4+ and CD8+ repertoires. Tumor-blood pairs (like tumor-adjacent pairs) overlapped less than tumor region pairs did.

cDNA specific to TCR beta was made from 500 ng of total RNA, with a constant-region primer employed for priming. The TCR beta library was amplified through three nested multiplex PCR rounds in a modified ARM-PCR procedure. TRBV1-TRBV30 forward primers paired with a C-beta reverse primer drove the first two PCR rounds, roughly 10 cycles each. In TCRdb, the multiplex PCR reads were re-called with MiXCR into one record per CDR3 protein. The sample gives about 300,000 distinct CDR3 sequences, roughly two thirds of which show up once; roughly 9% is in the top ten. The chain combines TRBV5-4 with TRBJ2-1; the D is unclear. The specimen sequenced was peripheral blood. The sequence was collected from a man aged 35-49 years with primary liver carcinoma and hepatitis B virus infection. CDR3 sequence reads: CASSHLRPNEQFF. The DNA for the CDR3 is TGTGCCAGCAGCCACCTTAGACCCAATGAGCAGTTCTTC.